This T cell receptor beta chain was retrieved from a study of glioma-infiltrating T cells after dendritic cell vaccination. On the study more broadly: Dendritic cells derived from monocytes and pulsed with autologous tumor lysate formed the vaccine.

TCRdb's copy holds only in-frame clones and misses some; the assay was immunoSEQ multiplex PCR. This table has tens of thousands of clones, over 75% appearing once. This CDR3 has 14 residues. Trimming shortened V by 2 bases and J by 6 bases, and 11 bases separated the two germline ends. Per the germline V gene, CDR1 is SGHRS and CDR2 is YFSETQ. V is TRBV5-1 and J is TRBJ1-4; D remains ambiguous. This receptor was obtained from a human donor with glioblastoma. The sample here was blood, taken before dendritic cell vaccination. The chain's CDR3 is CASSFITGDEKLFF. The CDR3 nucleotides are TGCGCCAGCAGCTTTATTACCGGGGATGAAAAACTGTTTTTT.